The rows below give T cell receptor beta chains drawn from one sample of a study of CD8 T cells in Susac syndrome. TCRdb independently ran MiXCR on the immunoSEQ multiplex PCR reads; one entry per CDR3 protein. The sample carries around 180,000 distinct CDR3 sequences, 94% recorded once. Sequencing was carried out using CD4+ T cells from PBMCs. Every receptor here comes from a human donor with Susac syndrome. CDR3s include the opening cysteine and the closing phenylalanine or tryptophan. The D gene is left open where the match is weak. Clone size is stated in some rows and not others, as once, few, many or a class when expanded.

CDR3: CSAAPGTGLNEQFF
DNA: TGCAGTGCCGCTCCCGGCACAGGGCTCAATGAGCAGTTCTTC
J: TRBJ2-1
size: -
V: TRBV20-1
D: -

CDR3: CASTPTGLLIYEQYF
DNA: TGTGCCAGCACCCCGACAGGACTACTCATCTACGAGCAGTACTTC
J: TRBJ2-7
size: -
V: TRBV2
D: -

CDR3: CASSRYQGPGSTDTQYF
DNA: TGTGCCAGCAGTAGGTATCAGGGCCCAGGTAGCACAGATACGCAGTATTTT
J: TRBJ2-3
size: -
V: TRBV12-3/TRBV12-4
D: -

CDR3: CASSLGQNDEDQPQHF
DNA: TGTGCCAGCAGCTTAGGCCAGAACGACGAGGATCAGCCCCAGCATTTT
J: TRBJ1-5
size: few
V: TRBV7-2
D: -

CDR3: CASSLDRGDRVRFF
DNA: TGCGCCAGCAGCTTGGACCGGGGAGATCGGGTTCGGTTCTTC
J: TRBJ2-1
size: -
V: TRBV5-1
D: -

CDR3: CASTQTDTNTGELFF
DNA: TGTGCCAGCACCCAGACTGATACGAACACCGGGGAGCTGTTTTTT
J: TRBJ2-2
size: -
V: TRBV7-3
D: -

CDR3: CASMLQMNTEAFF
DNA: TGTGCCAGCATGCTCCAGATGAACACTGAAGCTTTCTTT
J: TRBJ1-1
size: -
V: TRBV6-1
D: -

CDR3: CASSQGTSGGGRETQYF
DNA: TGCGCCAGCAGCCAAGGGACTAGCGGGGGGGGCCGGGAGACCCAGTACTTC
J: TRBJ2-5
size: once
V: TRBV4-3
D: TRBD2

CDR3: CSVEQQGIDGYTF
DNA: TGCAGCGTTGAACAACAGGGGATTGATGGCTACACCTTC
J: TRBJ1-2
size: -
V: TRBV29-1
D: TRBD1

CDR3: CASSAILLAGGSTGELFF
DNA: TGTGCCAGCAGTGCCATCCTCCTAGCGGGGGGGAGCACCGGGGAGCTGTTTTTT
J: TRBJ2-2
size: -
V: TRBV2
D: TRBD2

CDR3: CASTPSSYNEQFF
DNA: TGTGCCAGTACCCCTAGCTCCTACAATGAGCAGTTCTTC
J: TRBJ2-1
size: -
V: TRBV19
D: -

CDR3: CASSVPGGLETQYF
DNA: TGTGCCAGCAGCGTACCGGGGGGCCTAGAGACCCAGTACTTC
J: TRBJ2-5
size: -
V: TRBV9
D: -

CDR3: CASSPSGLAGNEQFF
DNA: TGTGCCAGCAGCCCCTCGGGACTAGCGGGGAATGAGCAGTTCTTC
J: TRBJ2-1
size: -
V: TRBV13
D: TRBD2

CDR3: CSASGRFSTDTQYF
DNA: TGCAGTGCTAGCGGGCGTTTTAGCACAGATACGCAGTATTTT
J: TRBJ2-3
size: -
V: TRBV20-1
D: -

CDR3: CASSVDSYTGELFF
DNA: TGTGCCAGCAGTGTTGACAGTTACACCGGGGAGCTGTTTTTT
J: TRBJ2-2
size: -
V: TRBV2
D: -

CDR3: CAVGTGKGSGELFF
DNA: TGTGCCGTCGGGACAGGGAAGGGAAGCGGGGAGCTGTTTTTT
J: TRBJ2-2
size: -
V: TRBV24-1
D: TRBD1

CDR3: CASSPLGGATDTQYF
DNA: TGTGCCAGCAGCCCGCTGGGGGGGGCCACAGATACGCAGTATTTT
J: TRBJ2-3
size: -
V: TRBV14
D: -

CDR3: CSARDGAGAGNTIYF
DNA: TGCAGTGCTAGAGATGGGGCAGGGGCTGGAAACACCATATATTTT
J: TRBJ1-3
size: -
V: TRBV20-1
D: -

CDR3: CASSQGTSNAETQYF
DNA: TGTGCCAGCAGCCAAGGGACGAGCAACGCGGAGACCCAGTACTTC
J: TRBJ2-5
size: -
V: TRBV3-1
D: -

CDR3: CASRLGGATNEKLFF
DNA: TGTGCCAGCAGATTGGGGGGCGCAACTAATGAAAAACTGTTTTTT
J: TRBJ1-4
size: -
V: TRBV12-3/TRBV12-4
D: -

CDR3: CASSQAGQGYNEQFF
DNA: TGTGCCAGCAGCCAAGCGGGACAGGGTTACAATGAGCAGTTCTTC
J: TRBJ2-1
size: -
V: TRBV3-1
D: TRBD1

CDR3: CSAGTSGTTDTQYF
DNA: TGCAGTGCTGGGACTAGCGGGACCACAGATACGCAGTATTTT
J: TRBJ2-3
size: -
V: TRBV20-1
D: TRBD2

CDR3: CSAGDGGVSYEQYF
DNA: TGCAGTGCCGGAGATGGCGGGGTATCCTACGAGCAGTACTTC
J: TRBJ2-7
size: -
V: TRBV20-1
D: -

CDR3: CASSVYDGANVLTF
DNA: TGTGCCAGCAGCGTATACGATGGGGCCAACGTCCTGACTTTC
J: TRBJ2-6
size: -
V: TRBV9
D: -

CDR3: CASGFWDRGTYEQYF
DNA: TGTGCCAGCGGCTTCTGGGACAGGGGCACCTACGAGCAGTACTTC
J: TRBJ2-7
size: once
V: TRBV5-6
D: TRBD1

CDR3: CSAGGGKEGYTF
DNA: TGCAGCGCCGGAGGAGGGAAGGAAGGCTACACCTTC
J: TRBJ1-2
size: -
V: TRBV29-1
D: -

CDR3: CASSITNYGYTF
DNA: TGTGCCAGTAGTATAACCAACTATGGCTACACCTTC
J: TRBJ1-2
size: -
V: TRBV19
D: -

CDR3: CTSSQGLRDRTHNEQFF
DNA: TGCACCAGCAGCCAAGGACTCCGGGACAGGACCCACAATGAGCAGTTCTTC
J: TRBJ2-1
size: -
V: TRBV1
D: -

CDR3: CASSLKTSGRQETQYF
DNA: TGTGCCAGCAGCCTAAAGACTAGCGGGCGCCAAGAGACCCAGTACTTC
J: TRBJ2-5
size: -
V: TRBV3-1
D: TRBD2

CDR3: CASSPRGLAATYEQYF
DNA: TGTGCCAGCTCACCGAGGGGACTAGCGGCCACCTACGAGCAGTACTTC
J: TRBJ2-7
size: -
V: TRBV18
D: TRBD2

CDR3: CAWRWEAEAFF
DNA: TGTGCCTGGAGGTGGGAGGCTGAAGCTTTCTTT
J: TRBJ1-1
size: -
V: TRBV30
D: -

CDR3: CASSRSTGYEQYF
DNA: TGTGCCAGCAGCCGATCGACAGGCTACGAGCAGTACTTC
J: TRBJ2-7
size: -
V: TRBV14
D: -

CDR3: CASSRGRGNYGYTF
DNA: TGTGCCAGCAGCAGGGGTAGAGGGAACTATGGCTACACCTTC
J: TRBJ1-2
size: -
V: TRBV9
D: -

CDR3: CAWSVTPSYEQYF
DNA: TGTGCCTGGAGTGTAACGCCCTCCTACGAGCAGTACTTC
J: TRBJ2-7
size: -
V: TRBV30
D: -

CDR3: CASSFGTGGYGYTF
DNA: TGTGCCAGCAGTTTCGGGACAGGGGGTTATGGCTACACCTTC
J: TRBJ1-2
size: -
V: TRBV6-5
D: TRBD1

CDR3: CASSLASAGGQDTQYF
DNA: TGTGCCAGCAGCTTAGCGTCGGCGGGGGGGCAAGATACGCAGTATTTT
J: TRBJ2-3
size: -
V: TRBV7-2
D: TRBD2

CDR3: CASSQDSLLGYTF
DNA: TGTGCCAGCAGCCAAGATAGCCTCCTCGGCTACACCTTC
J: TRBJ1-2
size: -
V: TRBV3-1
D: -

CDR3: CSVRNPDTQYF
DNA: TGCAGCGTAAGAAACCCAGATACGCAGTATTTT
J: TRBJ2-3
size: once
V: TRBV29-1
D: -

CDR3: CASSVDGEPPIYF
DNA: TGTGCCAGCAGCGTAGATGGCGAACCACCCATATATTTT
J: TRBJ1-3
size: -
V: TRBV9
D: -

CDR3: CASSRHVAGGTDTQYF
DNA: TGTGCCAGCAGCCGGCACGTGGCAGGGGGCACAGATACGCAGTATTTT
J: TRBJ2-3
size: -
V: TRBV5-4
D: -

CDR3: CASSGRGLDTGELFF
DNA: TGTGCCAGCAGTGGCAGGGGGCTGGACACCGGGGAGCTGTTTTTT
J: TRBJ2-2
size: -
V: TRBV25-1
D: TRBD1

CDR3: CASRLLALAGGWDSYNEQFF
DNA: TGTGCCAGCAGATTACTAGCGCTAGCGGGGGGCTGGGACTCCTACAATGAGCAGTTCTTC
J: TRBJ2-1
size: -
V: TRBV2
D: TRBD2

CDR3: CATLGYSGANVLTF
DNA: TGTGCCACCTTAGGATACTCTGGGGCCAACGTCCTGACTTTC
J: TRBJ2-6
size: -
V: TRBV25-1
D: -

CDR3: CASSLGQGATTSTDTQYF
DNA: TGTGCCAGCAGCCTCGGACAGGGGGCCACCACTAGCACAGATACGCAGTATTTT
J: TRBJ2-3
size: -
V: TRBV7-9
D: TRBD1

CDR3: CASSPTRTYNEQFF
DNA: TGTGCCAGCTCACCTACACGGACCTACAATGAGCAGTTCTTC
J: TRBJ2-1
size: -
V: TRBV18
D: -

CDR3: CSVGRNTEAFF
DNA: TGCAGTGTGGGACGAAATACCGAAGCTTTCTTT
J: TRBJ1-1
size: few
V: TRBV29-1
D: -

CDR3: CASNRREDTEAFF
DNA: TGTGCCAGCAACAGGAGGGAGGACACTGAAGCTTTCTTT
J: TRBJ1-1
size: once
V: TRBV12-3/TRBV12-4
D: -

CDR3: CATSRDLGQVQETQYF
DNA: TGTGCCACCAGCAGAGATCTAGGACAGGTCCAAGAGACCCAGTACTTC
J: TRBJ2-5
size: -
V: TRBV15
D: TRBD1

CDR3: CASSLFGTDYGYTF
DNA: TGCGCCAGCAGCTTGTTCGGTACAGACTATGGCTACACCTTC
J: TRBJ1-2
size: -
V: TRBV5-1
D: -

CDR3: CASSVRDSPLHF
DNA: TGTGCCAGCAGCGTCAGGGACTCACCCCTCCACTTT
J: TRBJ1-6
size: -
V: TRBV11-2
D: -

CDR3: CASSQDRGGQYF
DNA: TGTGCCAGCAGCCAAGATAGAGGGGGCCAGTACTTC
J: TRBJ2-4
size: -
V: TRBV14
D: TRBD1

CDR3: CASSYGGWAGQETQYF
DNA: TGTGCCAGCAGTTACGGGGGATGGGCAGGCCAAGAGACCCAGTACTTC
J: TRBJ2-5
size: -
V: TRBV6-2/TRBV6-3
D: -

CDR3: CAWSGLTGLGEKLFF
DNA: TGTGCCTGGAGCGGCCTGACAGGGTTAGGGGAAAAACTGTTTTTT
J: TRBJ1-4
size: -
V: TRBV30
D: TRBD1

CDR3: CASSRDRGDNEQFF
DNA: TGCGCCAGCAGCCGGGACAGGGGAGACAATGAGCAGTTCTTC
J: TRBJ2-1
size: -
V: TRBV4-3
D: TRBD1